This TCR beta chain comes out of a study of T cell changes during pregnancy in multiple sclerosis (dated by TCRdb to about 2019). In terms of the full investigation: In women with multiple sclerosis, the researchers looked at how the T cell repertoire shifted as pregnancy progressed.

The method behind the library was the immunoSEQ multiplex PCR assay. TCRdb took over this immuneACCESS table, retaining in-frame rearrangements with V and J assigned. Such tables are incomplete; in checked studies, under half of the missing clones stem from an unresolved V gene, and the remainder is unexplained. For this sample there are around 42,000 clones; approximately 90% appear just once. 0.7% to 1% of the sample belongs to the ten largest clones. To note about this clone: The specificity of this receptor is unknown. No quality values exist for individual bases; no much larger clone is one base distant.

The CDR3 contains 17 residues, cysteine and phenylalanine counted. The only DNA kept is the CDR3, 51 bases in frame from the first base. For this chain, trimming is 1 base at the V end and 5 bases at the J end, and the number of junction bases without a gene match is 8. As encoded in the germline V gene, CDR1 is SGHTA while CDR2 is FQGNSA. This sequence was found in a female donor with multiple sclerosis, enrolled in a pregnancy study. This chain joins TRBV7-2 to TRBJ2-5; the central 12 bases match TRBD1. Specimen: CD4+ T cells from peripheral blood mononuclear cells, collected in the third trimester of pregnancy. The DNA is as follows: TGTGCCAGCAGCTTAGGGCGGGGGACAGGGGGCGAGGAGACCCAGTACTTC. Translated, it gives CASSLGRGTGGEETQYF.